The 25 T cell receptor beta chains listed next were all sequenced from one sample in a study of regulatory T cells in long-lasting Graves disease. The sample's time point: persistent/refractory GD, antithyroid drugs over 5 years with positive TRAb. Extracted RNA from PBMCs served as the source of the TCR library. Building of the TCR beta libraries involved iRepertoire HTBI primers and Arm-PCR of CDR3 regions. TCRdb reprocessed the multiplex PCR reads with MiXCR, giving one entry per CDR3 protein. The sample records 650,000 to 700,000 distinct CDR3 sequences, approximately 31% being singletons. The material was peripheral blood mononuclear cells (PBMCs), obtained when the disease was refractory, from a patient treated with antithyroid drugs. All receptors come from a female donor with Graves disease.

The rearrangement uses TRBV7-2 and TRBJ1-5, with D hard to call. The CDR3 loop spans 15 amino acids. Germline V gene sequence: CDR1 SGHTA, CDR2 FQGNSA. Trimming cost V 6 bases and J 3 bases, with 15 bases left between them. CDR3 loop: CASSPERAPNQPQHF. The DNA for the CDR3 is TGTGCCAGCAGTCCCGAGAGGGCGCCCAATCAGCCCCAGCATTTT.

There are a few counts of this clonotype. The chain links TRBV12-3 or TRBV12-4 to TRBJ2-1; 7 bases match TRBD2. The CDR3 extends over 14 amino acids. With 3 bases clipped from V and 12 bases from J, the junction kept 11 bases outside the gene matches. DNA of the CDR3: TGTGCCAGCAGTTTGGTAGCGGGCGATGGGGTGCAGTTCTTC. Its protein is CASSLVAGDGVQFF.

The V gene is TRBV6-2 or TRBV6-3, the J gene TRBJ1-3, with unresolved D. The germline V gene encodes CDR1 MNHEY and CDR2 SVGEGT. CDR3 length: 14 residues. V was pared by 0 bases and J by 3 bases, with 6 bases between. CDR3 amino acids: CASSYSRNGNTIYF. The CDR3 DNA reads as TGTGCCAGCAGTTACTCGCGGAATGGAAACACCATATATTTT.

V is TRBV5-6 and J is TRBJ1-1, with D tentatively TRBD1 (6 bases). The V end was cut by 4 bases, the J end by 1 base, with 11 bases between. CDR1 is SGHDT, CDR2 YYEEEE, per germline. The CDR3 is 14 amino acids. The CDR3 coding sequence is TGTGCCAGCAGCGGGGGCAGGGCGAACACTGAAGCTTTCTTT. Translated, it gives CASSGGRANTEAFF.

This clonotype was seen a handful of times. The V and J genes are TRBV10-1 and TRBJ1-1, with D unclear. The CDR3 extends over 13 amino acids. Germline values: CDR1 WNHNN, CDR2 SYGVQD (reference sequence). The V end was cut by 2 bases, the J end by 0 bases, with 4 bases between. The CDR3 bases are TGCGCCAGCAGTGAGACATTGAACACTGAAGCTTTCTTT. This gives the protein CASSETLNTEAFF.

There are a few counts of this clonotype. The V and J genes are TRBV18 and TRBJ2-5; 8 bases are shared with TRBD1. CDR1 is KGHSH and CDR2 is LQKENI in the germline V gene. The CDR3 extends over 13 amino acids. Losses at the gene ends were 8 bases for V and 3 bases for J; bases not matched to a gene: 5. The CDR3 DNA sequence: TGTGCCAGCGCGGGACAGGCCAAAGAGACCCAGTACTTC. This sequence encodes CASAGQAKETQYF.

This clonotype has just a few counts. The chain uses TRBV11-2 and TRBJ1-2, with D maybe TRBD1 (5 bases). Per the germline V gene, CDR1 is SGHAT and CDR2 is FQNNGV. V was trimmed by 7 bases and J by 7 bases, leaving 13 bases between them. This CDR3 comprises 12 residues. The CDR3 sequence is CASTLGGSGYTF. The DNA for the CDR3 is TGTGCCAGCACACTTGGGGGGTCTGGCTACACCTTC.

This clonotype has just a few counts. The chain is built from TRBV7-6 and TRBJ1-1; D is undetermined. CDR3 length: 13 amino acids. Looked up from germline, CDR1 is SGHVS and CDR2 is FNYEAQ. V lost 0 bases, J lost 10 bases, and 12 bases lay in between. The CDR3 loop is CASSLAMGSAAFF. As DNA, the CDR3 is TGTGCCAGCAGCTTAGCGATGGGGTCGGCAGCTTTCTTT.

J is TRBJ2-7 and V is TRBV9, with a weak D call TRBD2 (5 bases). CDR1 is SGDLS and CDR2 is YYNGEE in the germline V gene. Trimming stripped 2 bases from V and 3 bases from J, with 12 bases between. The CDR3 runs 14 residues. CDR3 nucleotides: TGTGCCAGCAGCGTCCCAGCGGAGGACTACGAGCAGTACTTC. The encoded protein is CASSVPAEDYEQYF.

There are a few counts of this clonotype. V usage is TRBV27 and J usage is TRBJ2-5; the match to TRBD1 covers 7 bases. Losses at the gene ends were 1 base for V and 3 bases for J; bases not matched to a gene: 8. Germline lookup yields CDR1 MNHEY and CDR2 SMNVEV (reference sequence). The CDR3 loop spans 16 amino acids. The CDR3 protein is CASSLWYGTVEETQYF. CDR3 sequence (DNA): TGTGCCAGCAGTTTATGGTACGGGACAGTGGAAGAGACCCAGTACTTC.

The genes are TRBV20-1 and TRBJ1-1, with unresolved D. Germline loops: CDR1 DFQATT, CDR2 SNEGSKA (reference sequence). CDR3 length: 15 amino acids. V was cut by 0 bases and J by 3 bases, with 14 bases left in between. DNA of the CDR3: TGCAGTGCTAGAGATCTGGTGGGGATGCACACTGAAGCTTTCTTT. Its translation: CSARDLVGMHTEAFF.

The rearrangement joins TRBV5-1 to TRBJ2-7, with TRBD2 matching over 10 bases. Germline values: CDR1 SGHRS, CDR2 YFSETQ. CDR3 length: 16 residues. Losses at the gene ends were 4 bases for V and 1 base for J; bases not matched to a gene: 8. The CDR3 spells CASSEQGLAVSYEQYF. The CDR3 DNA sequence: TGCGCCAGCAGCGAACAAGGACTAGCGGTTTCCTACGAGCAGTACTTC.

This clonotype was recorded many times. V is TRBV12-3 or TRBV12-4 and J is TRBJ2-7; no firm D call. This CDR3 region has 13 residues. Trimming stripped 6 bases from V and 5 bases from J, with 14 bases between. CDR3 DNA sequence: TGTGCCAGCAGCCCTCAAGGGCACGACGAGCAGTACTTC. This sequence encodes CASSPQGHDEQYF.

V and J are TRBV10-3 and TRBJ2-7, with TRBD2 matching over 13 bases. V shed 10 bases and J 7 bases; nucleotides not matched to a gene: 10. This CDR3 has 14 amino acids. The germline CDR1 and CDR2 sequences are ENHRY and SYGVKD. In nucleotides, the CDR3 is TGTGCCACCCTCGGACTAGCGGGAGCCCGGGAGCAGTACTTC. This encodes CATLGLAGAREQYF.

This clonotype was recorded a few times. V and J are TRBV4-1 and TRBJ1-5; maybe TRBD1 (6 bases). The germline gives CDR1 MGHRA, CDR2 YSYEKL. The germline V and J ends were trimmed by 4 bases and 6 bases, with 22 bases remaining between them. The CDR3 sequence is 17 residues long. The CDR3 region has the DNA TGCGCCAGCAGCCCACGGGACACCCTTGGGCGGTTTCAGCCCCAGCATTTT. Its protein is CASSPRDTLGRFQPQHF.

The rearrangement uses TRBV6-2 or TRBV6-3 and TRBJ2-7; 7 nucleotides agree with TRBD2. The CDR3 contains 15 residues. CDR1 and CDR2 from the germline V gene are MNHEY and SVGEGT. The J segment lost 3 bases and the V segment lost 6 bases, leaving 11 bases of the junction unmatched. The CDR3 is CASRPLPTSNYEQYF. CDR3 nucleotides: TGTGCCAGCAGACCCCTTCCGACTAGCAACTACGAGCAGTACTTC.

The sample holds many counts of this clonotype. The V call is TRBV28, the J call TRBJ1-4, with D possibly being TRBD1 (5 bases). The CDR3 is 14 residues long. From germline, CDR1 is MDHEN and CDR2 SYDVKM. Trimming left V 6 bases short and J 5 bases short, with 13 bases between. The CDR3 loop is CASRSQGNNEKLFF. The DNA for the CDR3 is TGTGCCAGCAGGTCGCAGGGTAACAATGAAAAACTGTTTTTT. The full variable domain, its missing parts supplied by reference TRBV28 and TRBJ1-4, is DVKVTQSSRYLVKRTGEKVFLECVQDMDHENMFWYRQDPGLGLRLIYFSYDVKMKEKGDIPEGYSVSREKKERFSLILESASTNQTSMYLCASRSQGNNEKLFFGSGTQLSVL.

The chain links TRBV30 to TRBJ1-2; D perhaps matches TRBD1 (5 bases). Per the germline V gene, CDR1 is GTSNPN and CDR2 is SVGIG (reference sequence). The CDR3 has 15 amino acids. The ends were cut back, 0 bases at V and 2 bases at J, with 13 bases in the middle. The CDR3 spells CAWSVGLGANYGYTF. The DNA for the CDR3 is TGTGCCTGGAGTGTAGGTTTAGGGGCCAACTATGGCTACACCTTC.

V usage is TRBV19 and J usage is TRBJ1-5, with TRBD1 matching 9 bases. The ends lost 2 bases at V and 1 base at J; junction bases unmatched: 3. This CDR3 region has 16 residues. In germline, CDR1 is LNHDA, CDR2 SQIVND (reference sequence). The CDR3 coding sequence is TGTGCCAGTAGTATATGGGACAGGGACAGCAATCAGCCCCAGCATTTT. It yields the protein CASSIWDRDSNQPQHF.

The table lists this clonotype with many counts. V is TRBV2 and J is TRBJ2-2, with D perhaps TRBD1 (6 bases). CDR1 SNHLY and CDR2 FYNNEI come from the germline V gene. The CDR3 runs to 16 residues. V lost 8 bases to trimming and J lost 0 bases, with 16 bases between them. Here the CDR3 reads CASPIQGTSNTGELFF. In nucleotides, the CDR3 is TGTGCCAGCCCCATACAGGGAACATCGAACACCGGGGAGCTGTTTTTT.

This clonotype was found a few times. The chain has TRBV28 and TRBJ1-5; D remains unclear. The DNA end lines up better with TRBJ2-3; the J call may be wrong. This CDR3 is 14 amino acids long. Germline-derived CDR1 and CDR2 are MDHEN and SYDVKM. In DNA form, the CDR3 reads TGTGCCAGCATATCGGCTAGAAGCAATCAGCCCCAGTATTTT. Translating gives CASISARSNQPQYF.

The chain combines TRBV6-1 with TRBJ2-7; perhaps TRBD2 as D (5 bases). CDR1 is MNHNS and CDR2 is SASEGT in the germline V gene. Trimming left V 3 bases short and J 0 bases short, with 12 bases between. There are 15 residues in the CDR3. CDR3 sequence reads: CASSERVGSSYEQYF. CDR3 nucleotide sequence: TGTGCCAGCAGTGAGAGGGTAGGAAGCTCCTACGAGCAGTACTTC.

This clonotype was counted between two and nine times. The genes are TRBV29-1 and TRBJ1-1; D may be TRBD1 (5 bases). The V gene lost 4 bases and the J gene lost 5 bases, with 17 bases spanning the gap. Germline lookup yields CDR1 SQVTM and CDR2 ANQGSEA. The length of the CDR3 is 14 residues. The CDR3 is CSVGDGGPGTEAFF. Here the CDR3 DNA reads TGCAGCGTTGGGGATGGGGGTCCGGGGACTGAAGCTTTCTTT.

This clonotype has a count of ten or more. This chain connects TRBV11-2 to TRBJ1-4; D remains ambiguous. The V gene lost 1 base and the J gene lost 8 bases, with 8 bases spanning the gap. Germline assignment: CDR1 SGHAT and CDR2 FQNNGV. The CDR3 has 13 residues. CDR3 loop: CASSLGRAEKLFF. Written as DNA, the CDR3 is TGTGCCAGCAGCTTAGGGAGGGCCGAAAAACTGTTTTTT.

Here the CDR3 DNA reads TGCAGCGTTCAAGTGGAAAACAATCAGCCCCAGCATTTT. Translation gives CSVQVENNQPQHF. J is TRBJ1-5 and V is TRBV29-1; no reliable D call. Germline V gene sequence: CDR1 SQVTM, CDR2 ANQGSEA. This CDR3 comprises 13 residues. Trimming shortened V by 5 bases and J by 3 bases, and 11 bases separated the two germline ends.